Below are 11 T cell receptor beta chains sequenced from a single sample in a study of CD8+CD57+ T cells in acquired aplastic anemia (dated by TCRdb to the late 2010s). The run used an Illumina HiSeq 2000. Genomic DNA was used as template for profiling of TCR beta VDJ combinations and CDR3 sequences. The public reads were reanalyzed by TCRdb: fastp trimming at Q25, MiXCR alignment, in-frame beta chains only. Rows are combined by CDR3 protein, so each entry shows the most common genes and DNA. The sample data list 220,000 or so distinct CDR3 sequences, and roughly 60% of these were observed just once. Together, the top ten hold roughly 61% of the sample. Expansion of CD8+CD57+ cells had been shown by flow cytometry in the patients chosen for sequencing. Sequencing was done on a sample of sorted CD4+, CD8+, or CD8+CD57+ T cells (not recorded which) from PBMCs. The origin of the receptors is a human donor with aplastic anemia.

This chain uses TRBV6-1 with TRBJ2-1; the D gene could be TRBD1 or TRBD2 (6 bases each). This CDR3 contains 13 residues. Trimming stripped 2 bases from V and 7 bases from J, with 9 bases between. Germline V gene lookup returns CDR1 MNHNS and CDR2 SASEGT. The CDR3 loop reads CASSELGGNEQFF. CDR3 sequence (DNA): TGTGCCAGCAGTGAACTAGGGGGGAATGAGCAGTTCTTC.

The chain carries TRBV30 and TRBJ1-5; D is uncertain. The CDR3 consists of 13 residues. Trimming took off 2 bases at V and 5 bases at J, with 10 bases between the two ends. Germline V gene sequence: CDR1 GTSNPN, CDR2 SVGIG (reference sequence). Here the CDR3 reads CAWSFGEDQPQHF. CDR3 DNA sequence: TGTGCCTGGAGTTTCGGTGAGGATCAGCCCCAGCATTTT.

Only one count was recorded for this clonotype. CDR3 nucleotides: TGTGCCAGCAGCGAGGACAGGGCACCTCAGCCCCAGCATTTT. It yields the protein CASSEDRAPQPQHF. The chain couples TRBV7-8 to TRBJ1-5, with 8 nucleotides matching TRBD1. Germline values: CDR1 SGHVS, CDR2 FQNEAQ. The CDR3 runs to 14 residues. V shed 5 bases, J shed 6 bases, and the junction held 6 bases outside the gene matches. The complete variable domain, with remaining parts taken from reference TRBV7-8 and TRBJ1-5, reads GAGVSQSPRYKVAKRGQDVALRCDPISGHVSLFWYQQALGQGPEFLTYFQNEAQLDKSGLPSDRFFAERPEGSVSTLKIQRTQQEDSAVYLCASSEDRAPQPQHFGDGTRLSIL.

This clonotype showed up just once. The genes are TRBV7-9 and TRBJ2-1; a weak D match, TRBD2 (5 bases). V was clipped by 5 bases and J by 14 bases, with 13 bases between them. The CDR3 contains 11 residues. The germline V gene has CDR1 SEHNR and CDR2 FQNEAQ (reference sequence). In DNA, the CDR3 is TGTGCCAGCAGCCTCGGACTTGATGAGTTCTTC. It translates to CASSLGLDEFF.

The chain has TRBV4-1 and TRBJ1-6; D is perhaps TRBD1 (5 bases). CDR3 size: 18 residues. The ends were cut back, 0 bases at V and 4 bases at J, with 16 bases in the middle. CDR1 is MGHRA, CDR2 YSYEKL, per germline. This chain's CDR3 is CASSQEGGGGQYNSPLHF. For the CDR3, the DNA is TGCGCCAGCAGCCAAGAAGGTGGTGGGGGTCAGTATAATTCACCCCTCCACTTT.

As for this clonotype: The junction does not match germline at one end; this may be a read error. The chain has TRBV14 and TRBJ1-4; 8 bases are a match to TRBD1. The CDR3 extends over 16 amino acids. Per the germline V gene, CDR1 is SGHDN and CDR2 is FVKESK. The CDR3 reads CASSQGGGQVNEKLFF. The CDR3, as DNA: TGTGCCAGCAGCCAAGGTGGGGGACAGGTTAATGAAAAGCTGTTTTTT.

V gene TRBV19 combines with J gene TRBJ1-5; D unresolved. Germline V CDR1 and CDR2: LNHDA, SQIVND (reference sequence). The ends were cut back, 7 bases at V and 4 bases at J, with 17 bases in the middle. The CDR3 runs to 15 residues. The CDR3 nucleotides read TGTGCCAGTATAGGAGGAGTTAAGGTAAATCAGCCCCAGCATTTT. This encodes CASIGGVKVNQPQHF.

The rearrangement links TRBV11-2 to TRBJ2-7; no definite D call. The CDR3 extends over 11 amino acids. Germline values: CDR1 SGHAT, CDR2 FQNNGV. The V end lost 1 base, the J end lost 13 bases, and 11 bases lay between the germline ends. The CDR3 DNA reads TGTGCCAGCAGCTTAGGGGTCCGTTTTTACTTC. It encodes CASSLGVRFYF.

This clonotype was counted only a few times. The chain uses TRBV20-1 and TRBJ2-1, with 16 nucleotides matching TRBD2. J was trimmed by 6 bases and V by 4 bases; bases with no gene match: 12. This CDR3 is built from 18 residues. In germline, CDR1 is DFQATT, CDR2 SNEGSKA (reference sequence). CDR3: CSAKQGLAGGRSINEQFF. CDR3 nucleotide sequence: TGCAGTGCTAAACAGGGACTAGCGGGGGGGCGATCTATCAATGAGCAGTTCTTC.

This chain joins TRBV15 and TRBJ2-5; no firm D call. V was pared by 0 bases and J by 5 bases, with 16 bases between. This CDR3 spans 16 amino acids. Germline assignment: CDR1 LNHNV and CDR2 YYDKDF (reference sequence). DNA of the CDR3: TGTGCCACCAGCAGAGATCATATTTTGGGGATTGAGACCCAGTACTTC. Translated, it gives CATSRDHILGIETQYF. The full variable domain, with the rest looked up from reference TRBV15 and TRBJ2-5, is DAMVIQNPRYQVTQFGKPVTLSCSQTLNHNVMYWYQQKSSQAPKLLFHYYDKDFNNEADTPDNFQSRRPNTSFCFLDIRSPGLGDTAMYLCATSRDHILGIETQYFGPGTRLLVL.

This sequence joins TRBV5-1 and TRBJ2-5; D unclear. V shed 0 bases and J shed 2 bases, with 8 bases lying between them. CDR3 size: 14 residues. The germline gives CDR1 SGHRS, CDR2 YFSETQ. CDR3 in DNA: TGCGCCAGCAGCTTGGGGCCGACTCAAGAGACCCAGTACTTC. Translated: CASSLGPTQETQYF.